This passage covers 21 T cell receptor beta chains from one sample sequenced in a study of shared clonotypes between healthy human individuals. Assay: immunoSEQ multiplex PCR; the TCRdb copy retains only in-frame clones and omits some. This sample yields about 2.4 million clones, of which 80% to 95% are seen a single time; 0.36% belongs to the top ten. The sequenced sample was naive CD4+ T cells from PBMCs. Regarding subset: CD45RA+ positively selected. These receptors all come from a man aged 18 to 29 in good health. Some clones in this sample may be carry-over from other donors' samples.

The rearrangement uses TRBV7-9 and TRBJ2-5; 7 bases agree with TRBD1. The CDR3 loop spans 13 amino acids. Trimming at V came to 5 bases and at J to 2 bases, leaving 2 bases not matched to a gene. Germline lookup yields CDR1 SEHNR and CDR2 FQNEAQ (reference sequence). CDR3 nucleotide sequence: TGTGCCAGCAGCATGGGACAGCAAGAGACCCAGTACTTC. It encodes CASSMGQQETQYF.

The CDR3 coding sequence is TGCAGTGCTAGTAGACGGGGGGCCCAGTACTTC. Amino acid sequence: CSASRRGAQYF. The rearrangement links TRBV20-1 to TRBJ2-5, with 7 bases that match TRBD2. The CDR3 has 11 residues. Germline V lookup: CDR1 DFQATT, CDR2 SNEGSKA (reference sequence). J lost 9 bases, V lost 3 bases, and 4 bases had no gene match.

V usage is TRBV6-6 and J usage is TRBJ2-7; D remains unclear. V lost 2 bases and J lost 0, with 5 bases in between. The CDR3 covers 13 residues. Germline V gene sequence: CDR1 MNHNY, CDR2 SVGAGI (reference sequence). Here the CDR3 DNA reads TGTGCCAGCAGTTACCCTAGCTCCTACGAGCAGTACTTC. Amino acid sequence: CASSYPSSYEQYF.

The rearrangement uses TRBV28 and TRBJ1-5, with D possibly being TRBD1 (5 bases). The CDR3 contains 18 residues. V lost 6 bases and J 1 base, leaving 22 bases between the germline ends. Per germline, CDR1 MDHEN and CDR2 SYDVKM. CDR3 coding DNA: TGTGCCAGCAGATTGACCCTACCCGGGGGGTTCAGCAATCAGCCCCAGCATTTT. It specifies CASRLTLPGGFSNQPQHF.

The sample holds one count of this clone. The genes are TRBV18 and TRBJ1-1, with D possibly being TRBD1 (5 bases). The CDR3 runs to 13 residues. The germline V gene has CDR1 KGHSH and CDR2 LQKENI. V was shortened by 5 bases and J by 2 bases, with 9 bases between the two germline ends. The CDR3 region has the DNA TGTGCCAGCTCATGGGGCCCCAACACTGAAGCTTTCTTT. The encoded protein is CASSWGPNTEAFF. The full variable domain, its missing parts supplied by reference TRBV18 and TRBJ1-1, is NAGVMQNPRHLVRRRGQEARLRCSPMKGHSHVYWYRQLPEEGLKFMVYLQKENIIDESGMPKERFSAEFPKEGPSILRIQQVVRGDSAAYFCASSWGPNTEAFFGQGTRLTVV.

This rearrangement joins TRBV25-1 to TRBJ2-2, with D unresolved. CDR1 is MGHDK and CDR2 is SYGVNS in the germline V gene. The V end lost 6 bases, the J end lost 11 bases, and 10 bases lay between the germline ends. The CDR3 runs 11 residues. CDR3 DNA sequence: TGTGCCAGCAGCGGAATATCTGAGCTGTTTTTT. Translating gives CASSGISELFF.

V usage is TRBV7-9 and J usage is TRBJ2-7, with a possible D match to TRBD1 (5 bases). This CDR3 spans 12 amino acids. Germline V gene lookup returns CDR1 SEHNR and CDR2 FQNEAQ (reference sequence). Trimming pared 5 bases from V and 4 bases from J, leaving 9 bases between. The CDR3 coding sequence is TGTGCCAGCAGCCTACAGGAATACGAGCAGTACTTC. This gives the protein CASSLQEYEQYF.

V gene TRBV18 combines with J gene TRBJ2-2; no clear D. The CDR3 contains 14 residues. Trimming pared 2 bases from V and 3 bases from J, leaving 7 bases between. Germline-derived CDR1 and CDR2 are KGHSH and LQKENI. CDR3 nucleotides: TGTGCCAGCTCACCAGGGGTAGACACCGGGGAGCTGTTTTTT. Its translation: CASSPGVDTGELFF.

The J gene is TRBJ2-1, the V gene TRBV28; perhaps TRBD2 as D (6 bases). The CDR3 is 15 residues long. V lost 6 bases and J 0 bases, leaving 12 bases between the germline ends. Germline CDR1 is MDHEN and CDR2 is SYDVKM. Here the CDR3 reads CASRERASSYNEQFF. CDR3 nucleotide sequence: TGTGCCAGCAGAGAGCGGGCGAGCTCCTACAATGAGCAGTTCTTC. The full variable domain, in which reference TRBV28 and TRBJ2-1 provide the parts outside the CDR3, is DVKVTQSSRYLVKRTGEKVFLECVQDMDHENMFWYRQDPGLGLRLIYFSYDVKMKEKGDIPEGYSVSREKKERFSLILESASTNQTSMYLCASRERASSYNEQFFGPGTRLTVL.

The chain joins TRBV28 to TRBJ2-7; D tentatively reads TRBD1 or TRBD2 (5 bases each). The CDR3 spans 15 residues. V lost 3 bases, J lost 3 bases, and 15 bases lay in between. From germline, CDR1 is MDHEN and CDR2 SYDVKM. CDR3 region: CASSLYSGGGYEQYF. CDR3 DNA sequence: TGTGCCAGCAGTTTGTACAGCGGTGGGGGCTACGAGCAGTACTTC.

CDR3 coding DNA: TGTGCCAGCTCGACAGTCGAGCAGTACTTC. This codes for CASSTVEQYF. This chain joins TRBV2 and TRBJ2-7; D might be TRBD1 (5 bases). With 8 bases removed from V and 6 bases from J, the gap between germline ends came to 8 bases. Germline lookup yields CDR1 SNHLY and CDR2 FYNNEI. The CDR3 length is 10 residues.

This chain joins TRBV28 and TRBJ2-7; D possibly corresponds to TRBD2 (6 bases). Germline V lookup: CDR1 MDHEN, CDR2 SYDVKM. This CDR3 spans 13 amino acids. Trimming left V 5 bases short and J 3 bases short, with 11 bases between. The CDR3 sequence is CASSTSSLYEQYF. The CDR3 nucleotides read TGTGCCAGCAGTACTAGCAGCCTCTACGAGCAGTACTTC.

In DNA form, the CDR3 reads TGCGCCAGCAGCCAAGGGGGACAGGGGCTGACCGGGGCCAACGTCCTGACTTTC. It is translated as CASSQGGQGLTGANVLTF. The V and J genes are TRBV4-3 and TRBJ2-6; 10 nucleotides agree with TRBD1. Germline assignment: CDR1 LGHNA and CDR2 YSLEER. J gave up 4 bases and V 1 base, and 7 bases lay outside the gene matches. This CDR3 spans 18 amino acids.

This clone was counted a single time. At the DNA level, this CDR3 is encoded by other sequences in the same sample as well. The V gene is TRBV5-1, the J gene TRBJ2-3; D is undetermined. CDR3 size: 13 residues. The germline V gene has CDR1 SGHRS and CDR2 YFSETQ. Trimming took off 1 base at V and 0 bases at J, with 3 bases between the two ends. CDR3 nucleotide sequence: TGCGCCAGCAGCTTGATTAGCACAGATACGCAGTATTTT. Its protein is CASSLISTDTQYF.

The chain is built from TRBV28 and TRBJ2-2; the D gene is possibly TRBD2 (6 bases). Germline V gene lookup returns CDR1 MDHEN and CDR2 SYDVKM. V shed 5 bases and J shed 6 bases, with 13 bases lying between them. The CDR3 extends over 14 amino acids. Written as DNA, the CDR3 is TGTGCCAGCAGTCCCCCACTAGCTCCCGGGGAGCTGTTTTTT. It codes for CASSPPLAPGELFF.

The J gene is TRBJ1-2, the V gene TRBV27; the D is unclear. V was shortened by 0 bases and J by 7 bases, with 9 bases between the two germline ends. The CDR3 loop spans 13 amino acids. Looked up from germline, CDR1 is MNHEY and CDR2 is SMNVEV (reference sequence). CDR3 region: CASSLSAFAGYTF. CDR3 coding DNA: TGTGCCAGCAGTTTATCGGCCTTCGCTGGCTACACCTTC.

This chain links TRBV6-6 with TRBJ1-3; D uncertain. Per germline, CDR1 MNHNY and CDR2 SVGAGI (reference sequence). V lost 5 bases and J 0 bases, leaving 14 bases between the germline ends. CDR3 length equals 16 residues. CDR3 region: CASSATQRNSGNTIYF. The CDR3 DNA sequence: TGTGCCAGCAGTGCCACCCAGAGGAACTCTGGAAACACCATATATTTT.

V and J are TRBV5-6 and TRBJ2-7; 7 bases match TRBD1. The V gene end was trimmed by 2 bases and the J gene end by 1 base; junction bases not matched to a gene: 3. The CDR3 is 14 amino acids. Germline V lookup: CDR1 SGHDT, CDR2 YYEEEE. For the CDR3, the DNA is TGTGCCAGCAGCTTCAGGGGACAGTCCTACGAGCAGTACTTC. It yields the protein CASSFRGQSYEQYF.

The chain is built from TRBV9 and TRBJ2-1, with 10 bases that match TRBD2. The germline V gene encodes CDR1 SGDLS and CDR2 YYNGEE. V shed 5 bases and J 9 bases; nucleotides not matched to a gene: 14. This CDR3 contains 16 residues. The CDR3 loop reads CASSLSAGGEVGEQFF. DNA for the CDR3: TGTGCCAGCAGTTTATCAGCGGGAGGGGAGGTCGGTGAGCAGTTCTTC.

V is TRBV14 and J is TRBJ1-1; D is unclear. CDR1 and CDR2 (germline): SGHDN, FVKESK. Between the trimmed V and J ends, which lost 3 bases and 7 bases, there was a span of 18 bases. CDR3 length: 15 residues. The CDR3 DNA follows: TGTGCCAGCAGCCAGGAATCCCTCAATACAGTTGAAGCTTTCTTT. Protein product: CASSQESLNTVEAFF.

V usage is TRBV7-6 and J usage is TRBJ2-1, with 8 bases that match TRBD2. Trimming removed 5 bases from V and 10 bases from J; junction bases left unmatched: 13. Germline CDR1 is SGHVS and CDR2 is FNYEAQ. The CDR3 runs 15 residues. The CDR3 DNA is TGTGCCAGCAGCCCAAGTAGCGGGACCCTTGGGGAGCAGTTCTTC. This gives the protein CASSPSSGTLGEQFF.